The T cell receptor beta chain under discussion was sequenced for a study of cytomegalovirus exposure and HLA in healthy donors (dated by TCRdb to about 2017). About the investigation overall: An earlier analysis of approximately 640 of the donors reported more than 250 Gb of sequence data and roughly 100 million unique TCR beta sequences from 190 million or so T cells. An early release covering 550 to 650 HLA-typed donors comprised approximately 300 gigabases of sequencing data and approximately 85 million unique TCR sequences. Of the 300 to 450 genotyped donors, about 80% fell in the genetic ancestry cluster associated with self-reported Caucasian donors. The study was designed to test whether signatures of past pathogen exposure could be identified by cataloging public T cell receptors. The T cell repertoires of roughly 660 subjects were profiled by immunosequencing and related to cytomegalovirus serostatus. A separate validation cohort of roughly 110 different subjects was used in addition to the roughly 700-subject first cohort. The study combined high-throughput TCR immunosequencing, statistical association of individual TCRs with disease status, and machine learning to predict cytomegalovirus infection status. A later analysis re-analyzed previously published TCR beta repertoires from 666 donors and added high-resolution HLA genotyping to study TCR occurrence patterns. In the later analysis, no new phenotypic data were used to find candidate immune exposures; instead, reliance was placed on TCR beta sequences and their occurrence across donors. To decide whether each TCR beta V gene segment behaved as functional or pseudogenic, an earlier analysis of 587 of the donors relied on high-throughput TCR beta sequencing. Alongside the repertoire data, information on donor age, sex, ethnicity and CMV serostatus was compiled. In a later genetic analysis, genome-wide SNP genotypes for about three fifths of the roughly 670 donors were used, and that subset was treated as a discovery cohort. Every repertoire in the discovery cohort had been generated on one and the same sequencing platform. Class I and class II HLA loci were covered by the typing at four-digit resolution. The number of donors typed differed by locus, with roughly 629-640 for A, B, C, DRB1 and DQB1, about 500 for DQA1, 606 for DPA1, and under 490 for DPB1. Because of strong linkage in the cohort, five DR-DQ haplotypes were treated as single units for association and clustering. Across 398 genotyped donors of the cohort, an average of roughly 200,000 unique TCR beta nucleotide sequences per donor were sequenced, and approximately 17% of those sequences were non-productive. Here is what the overall study found, with its caveats: An earlier analysis of around 600 of the donors showed that most TCR beta V segments appeared in productive rearrangements either about 90% or about 30% of the time, which broadly matched IMGT annotations. The cohort was sequenced for TCR beta chains only, and without alpha or paired-chain data the features that could be detected were limited. A later analysis found that TCR association rates varied across HLA loci, with DRB1 alleles showing the most associated TCRs and HLA-C alleles the fewest. A few of the identified cytomegalovirus-associated TCR beta chains were confirmed in vitro to be specific for cytomegalovirus antigens. While some public TCRs were present in many individuals, most TCR sequences turned up only very rarely across donors. Because HLA typing was unavailable for some donors at each locus, only the typed subset was used in association tests. The study gave a list of roughly 150 TCR beta chains associated with cytomegalovirus. Compared with equally common non-associated chains, HLA-associated TCR beta chains in a later analysis were more clonally expanded and had lower generation probabilities. Because the 87-base-pair reads could not distinguish some IMGT-functional V segments, including TRBV6-2 and TRBV6-3, those segments were excluded. In a later analysis, most CMV-associated TCR beta chains were found to appear HLA-restricted, with HLA associations seemingly driven largely by CMV exposure. A cluster of highly shared sequence variants was judged likely to be a technical artifact of the sequencing pipeline. When HLA alleles, especially DR and DQ, strongly co-occurred, attributing TCR associations to individual alleles was difficult. In a later analysis, around 15,000 TCR beta sequences were associated with specific HLA alleles at a false discovery rate of 0.05. The presence/absence analyses assumed that sequencing depth was roughly uniform across donors, and that assumption may not be true. The classifier was reported to diagnose cytomegalovirus status with high specificity and sensitivity in both the original and validation cohorts. Because counts were too low, 15 or so rarely observed V segments, including chromosome 9 orphons, were excluded from the earlier analysis of around 640 of the donors. Correlated functional status among segregating V segments might reflect linkage disequilibrium, but an unknown experimental factor could not be ruled out. In a later genetic analysis, fewer N-insertions in productive TCRs were reported among donors in an Asian-associated ancestry cluster than the approximately 630-donor mean. A further reported finding was that TCR beta sequences accurately predicted the HLA-A and HLA-B alleles for most subjects in the first cohort. In a later analysis, several top co-occurrence clusters were reported to appear linked to parvovirus B19, influenza, CMV and Epstein-Barr virus. The only immune exposure information available for the cohort was CMV serostatus. V-gene and J-gene trimming of TCR beta chains was associated with a missense DCLRE1C variant in a later genetic analysis, and the association was replicated in an independent cohort. The authors suggested that the approach could potentially be extended to other disease states and immunological phenotypes.

Library construction relied on the immunoSEQ multiplex PCR assay. For the multiplex PCR, a mixture combining 60 forward primers for TCR Vbeta segments and 13 reverse primers for TCR Jbeta segments was used. A multiplex PCR assay on genomic DNA amplified the CDR3 region of rearranged TCR beta genes. The Illumina HiSeq System was used to sequence the amplified TCR beta libraries as 87-base-pair reads. As for how the authors treated the data: A later analysis counted about 80 million unique TCR beta chains across the 650 to 800 repertoires, and roughly 10 million of these chains were shared by at least two donors. A nearest-neighbor algorithm error-corrected the raw reads and collapsed the reads into unique sequences, merging closely related sequences to remove PCR and sequencing errors. To assign V, D and J gene segments, CDR3 sequences were aligned to IMGT reference sequences. For a sequence to be retained, a match of at least six nucleotides was required to both a V gene segment and a J gene segment. Rearrangements were called productive when the CDR3 lacked stop codons and stayed in frame with V and J; all others were non-productive. CDR3 was defined according to IMGT convention as the region running from the second conserved V-encoded cysteine to the conserved J-encoded phenylalanine. The earlier analysis of 587 of the donors excluded any sequence lacking an unambiguous match to a single V gene segment. An earlier analysis of 500 to 600 of the donors classified V segments as functional when productive rearrangements were above 56.7% and as segregating when the standard deviation between donors was above 5%. A statistical classification framework was developed to diagnose cytomegalovirus status using the catalog of TCR beta chain sequences. In a later analysis, TCR nucleotide sequences were compared against IMGT/GENE-DB human TR gene sequences so that V and J genes could be assigned. The TCRdist pipeline was used in a later analysis to assign CDR3 sequences and most-parsimonious VDJ recombination scenarios. In a later analysis, each TCR beta chain was defined by its CDR3 amino acid sequence together with its V-gene family, and reads without a unique V-gene family were excluded. As a way to deal with suspected cross-contamination and a sequencing artifact, a later analysis dropped over 550 nucleotide sequences that were highly shared and had low generation probability. A later analysis calculated a clonal expansion index for each public chain from normalized within-repertoire ranks of inferred template counts. Generation probabilities in a later analysis came from a VDJ recombination model fitted to out-of-frame rearrangements, and those results were checked against IGoR. A later analysis scored TCR-TCR, TCR-HLA and TCR-CMV co-occurrence with hypergeometric tests, applying a repertoire-size bias correction to TCR pairs. To estimate false discovery rates, a later analysis permuted the HLA or CMV assignments 20 times. A later analysis grouped co-occurring TCRs with DBSCAN, adding TCRdist sequence similarity when clustering within HLA-allele-positive subsets. Co-occurrence clustering excluded repertoires with fewer than 30,000 or more than 120,000 public chains, plus five with anomalous nucleotide sharing. Imported from immuneACCESS, the table was reduced by TCRdb to in-frame sequences with V and J called. These copies leave out some clones; in studies compared against another copy, an unresolved V gene accounts for under half, and the cause of the remainder is not known. The D gene and trimming were derived from the DNA, and the V and J assignments and clone size from that table. The sample profile shows 99,000 or so clones; about four fifths of them were found once. Under 4% of the sample comes from the top ten.

The cohort comprised several hundred healthy bone marrow donors. At the time of sampling, every cohort member was nominally healthy, though immune exposures that went unrecorded were likely present. The donor was CMV seropositive and was included in the group of around 300 seropositive cohort members. Every donor gave a peripheral blood sample, and the peripheral blood mononuclear cells from that sample were used for TCR beta sequencing. The Qiagen DNeasy Blood Extraction Kit was used to extract genomic DNA from the blood cell samples. CDR1 and CDR2 were assigned from the germline V gene (reference sequence) as GTSNPN and SVGIG. The CDR3 has 12 amino acids, counting the end cysteine and phenylalanine. Here the CDR3 DNA is all that survives: 36 bases in frame from base 1. V is clipped by 5 bases and J by 2 bases, and the sequence between their germline boundaries is 9 bases long. Notes on this clone: Its recognized antigen is unknown. No much larger clone is present one base from it, and per-base qualities are unavailable.

The clonotype comes from a male donor in good health and CMV-seropositive. Sequenced sample: PBMCs. The chain is encoded by TRBV30 joined to TRBJ1-2; D gene: possibly TRBD1, on 5 matching bases. The CDR3 sequence is CAWVEGNYGYTF. The nucleotides read TGTGCCTGGGTGGAGGGGAACTATGGCTACACCTTC.